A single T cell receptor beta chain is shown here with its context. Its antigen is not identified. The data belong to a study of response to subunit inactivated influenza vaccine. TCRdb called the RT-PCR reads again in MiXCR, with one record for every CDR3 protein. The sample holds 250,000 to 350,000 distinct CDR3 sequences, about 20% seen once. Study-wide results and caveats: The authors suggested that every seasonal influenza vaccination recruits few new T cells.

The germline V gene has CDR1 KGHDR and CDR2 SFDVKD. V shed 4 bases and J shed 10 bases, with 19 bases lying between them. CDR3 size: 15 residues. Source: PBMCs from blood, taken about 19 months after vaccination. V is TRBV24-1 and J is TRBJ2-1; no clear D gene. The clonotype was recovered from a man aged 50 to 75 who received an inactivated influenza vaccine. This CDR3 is CATSEPGLGSLEQFF. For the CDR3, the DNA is TGTGCCACCAGTGAGCCCGGTCTAGGTTCTCTCGAGCAGTTCTTC.